A selection of T cell receptor beta chains follows, all from one sample in a study of cytomegalovirus exposure and HLA in healthy donors. The method was immunoSEQ multiplex PCR; TCRdb's version includes in-frame clones alone and lacks a portion of them. Its clone listing holds 130,000 to 150,000 clones. Sample: PBMCs. These receptors all come from a male donor in good health and CMV-seronegative. Both conserved end residues are part of each CDR3. The D gene is left open where the match is weak.

J: TRBJ1-2
D: -
V: TRBV18
DNA: TGTGCCAGCTCGCCCACAGGGAACTATGGCTACACCTTC
CDR3: CASSPTGNYGYTF

J: TRBJ1-2
D: TRBD1
V: TRBV5-1
DNA: TGCGCCAGCAGCTTGGGACAGGGGAAAAGTGGCTACACCTTC
CDR3: CASSLGQGKSGYTF

J: TRBJ2-7
D: -
V: TRBV5-4
DNA: TGTGCCAGCAGCTTGGGAGGTGCACCGGGACTGACCTCCTACGAGCAGTACTTC
CDR3: CASSLGGAPGLTSYEQYF

J: TRBJ1-2
D: -
V: TRBV30
DNA: TGTGCCTGGAGTGTATGGATCGGGGGGGCGGGTGGCTACACCTTC
CDR3: CAWSVWIGGAGGYTF

J: TRBJ1-3
D: -
V: TRBV15
DNA: TGTGCCACCAGCAGAGATGCGGGGGCTGGAAACACCATATATTTT
CDR3: CATSRDAGAGNTIYF

J: TRBJ2-3
D: -
V: TRBV28
DNA: TGTGCCAGCTTTCGGGCCGGGGGTACTAGCACAGATACGCAGTATTTT
CDR3: CASFRAGGTSTDTQYF

J: TRBJ2-7
D: TRBD1
V: TRBV10-2
DNA: TGCGCCAGCAGGGGGGACAGGGCTTCCCACGAGCAGTACTTC
CDR3: CASRGDRASHEQYF

J: TRBJ2-2
D: -
V: TRBV11-3
DNA: TGTGCCAGCAGCTTAGATGGGCAGATAAACACCGGGGAGCTGTTTTTT
CDR3: CASSLDGQINTGELFF

J: TRBJ1-2
D: -
V: TRBV4-3
DNA: TGCGCCAGCAGCCAAGATCCAGGGAAAGGCAACTATGGCTACACCTTC
CDR3: CASSQDPGKGNYGYTF

J: TRBJ1-1
D: -
V: TRBV2
DNA: TGTGCCAGCAGTGAGGCACAGCCTGCGGAAGCTTTCTTT
CDR3: CASSEAQPAEAFF

J: TRBJ1-6
D: -
V: TRBV5-3
DNA: TGTGCCAGAAGCTTGTTGAGGTATAATTCACCCCTCCACTTT
CDR3: CARSLLRYNSPLHF

J: TRBJ2-6
D: TRBD1
V: TRBV2
DNA: TGTGCCAGCAGTGAAACCCTGGACAGGGTTTCTTCCGGGGCCAACGTCCTGACTTTC
CDR3: CASSETLDRVSSGANVLTF

J: TRBJ2-2
D: TRBD2
V: TRBV7-9
DNA: TGTGCCAGCAGCTTAGGGGGACTAGCGGGAACCCCGAACACCGGGGAGCTGTTTTTT
CDR3: CASSLGGLAGTPNTGELFF

J: TRBJ1-2
D: -
V: TRBV6-5
DNA: TGTGCCAGCAGTTATGGAACAGGGAGACACTCTGGCTACACCTTC
CDR3: CASSYGTGRHSGYTF

J: TRBJ2-1
D: -
V: TRBV6-1
DNA: TGTGCCAGCACCAGAGACGGGGAAACCTACAATGAGCAGTTCTTC
CDR3: CASTRDGETYNEQFF

J: TRBJ1-1
D: TRBD1
V: TRBV29-1
DNA: TGCAGCGTTGGGACAGGGTTCCTCGGCCGAAATGAAGCTTTCTTT
CDR3: CSVGTGFLGRNEAFF

J: TRBJ1-1
D: -
V: TRBV5-1
DNA: TGCGCCAGCAGAACAGGAGGGACGGACACTGAAGCTTTCTTT
CDR3: CASRTGGTDTEAFF

J: TRBJ2-5
D: TRBD2
V: TRBV29-1
DNA: TGCAGCGTGGTCAGGGGACTAGCAGGGGAGACCCAGTACTTC
CDR3: CSVVRGLAGETQYF

J: TRBJ2-3
D: TRBD1
V: TRBV4-3
DNA: TGCGCCAGCAGCCCAGAGGGACAGGGAAGAGATACGCAGTATTTT
CDR3: CASSPEGQGRDTQYF

J: TRBJ2-7
D: TRBD2
V: TRBV7-8
DNA: TGTGCCAGCAGCTTAGCGCAGACTAGCGGATCCCACTATTTC
CDR3: CASSLAQTSGSHYF

J: TRBJ1-1
D: -
V: TRBV27
DNA: TGTGCCAGCAGTCCCCTCGGGGGTAGGAACACTGAAGCTTTCTTT
CDR3: CASSPLGGRNTEAFF

J: TRBJ1-2
D: -
V: TRBV29-1
DNA: TGCAGCGTACCTGACAGGCATGGGGGCTACACCTTC
CDR3: CSVPDRHGGYTF

J: TRBJ2-2
D: -
V: TRBV6-5
DNA: TGTGCCAGCACCCATCTGGGAGAGAACACCGGGGAGCTGTTTTTT
CDR3: CASTHLGENTGELFF

J: TRBJ1-5
D: -
V: TRBV5-6
DNA: TGTGCCAGCAGCTTGTGGCAGGGAAGTACGCCCCAGCATTTT
CDR3: CASSLWQGSTPQHF

J: TRBJ1-1
D: TRBD1
V: TRBV10-3
DNA: TGTGCCATCAGTTTGACAGGGATCGCTGAAGCTTTCTTT
CDR3: CAISLTGIAEAFF

J: TRBJ2-7
D: -
V: TRBV6-1
DNA: TGTGCCAGCAGTGAATGGGCCGAGCAGTACTTC
CDR3: CASSEWAEQYF

J: TRBJ1-2
D: -
V: TRBV5-4
DNA: TGTGCCAGCAGCTTGGCCCGCCAGGGGTTAGACTATGGCTACACCTTC
CDR3: CASSLARQGLDYGYTF

J: TRBJ1-2
D: TRBD1
V: TRBV27
DNA: TGTGCCAGCAGTTTAAAGACAGGGGGCTATGGCTACACCTTC
CDR3: CASSLKTGGYGYTF

J: TRBJ2-6
D: TRBD1
V: TRBV6-5
DNA: TGTGCCAGCAGTTACACAGACAGGGCTGGGGCCAACGTCCTGACTTTC
CDR3: CASSYTDRAGANVLTF

J: TRBJ2-1
D: TRBD2
V: TRBV30
DNA: TGTGCCTGGAGTAGACTAGCGGGGGGTTATGAGCAGTTCTTC
CDR3: CAWSRLAGGYEQFF

J: TRBJ1-5
D: -
V: TRBV19
DNA: TGTGCCAGCACACGCGGCCTTAGCAATCAGCCCCAGCATTTT
CDR3: CASTRGLSNQPQHF

J: TRBJ1-5
D: -
V: TRBV28
DNA: TGTGCCGCCTTGGGCGGGGAATACGAGCCCCAGCATTTT
CDR3: CAALGGEYEPQHF

J: TRBJ1-2
D: TRBD1
V: TRBV30
DNA: TGTACCTGGGGAACAGGGGGGACTAGCTACACCTTC
CDR3: CTWGTGGTSYTF

J: TRBJ1-5
D: TRBD1
V: TRBV7-8
DNA: TGTGCCAGCAGCTACCGGACAGGGGCACACCAGGTTCAGCCCCAGCATTTT
CDR3: CASSYRTGAHQVQPQHF

J: TRBJ2-7
D: -
V: TRBV30
DNA: TGTGCCTGGAGTCCCCTTGCCTACGAGCAGTACTTC
CDR3: CAWSPLAYEQYF